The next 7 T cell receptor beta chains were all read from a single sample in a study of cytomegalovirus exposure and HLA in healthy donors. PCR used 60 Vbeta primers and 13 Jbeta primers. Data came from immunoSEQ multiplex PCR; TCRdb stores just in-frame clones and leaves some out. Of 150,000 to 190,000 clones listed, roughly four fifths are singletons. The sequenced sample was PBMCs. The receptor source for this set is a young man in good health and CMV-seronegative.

DNA of the CDR3: TGTGCCAGCAGCTCCGCCGAGTTGGAGGGGGCTGCTTTCTTT. It is translated as CASSSAELEGAAFF. The chain links TRBV7-6 to TRBJ1-1, with TRBD1 matching 7 bases. This CDR3 has 14 amino acids. The V and J ends lost 4 bases and 11 bases, in that order; junction bases with no gene match: 13. CDR1 and CDR2 from the germline V gene are SGHVS and FNYEAQ.

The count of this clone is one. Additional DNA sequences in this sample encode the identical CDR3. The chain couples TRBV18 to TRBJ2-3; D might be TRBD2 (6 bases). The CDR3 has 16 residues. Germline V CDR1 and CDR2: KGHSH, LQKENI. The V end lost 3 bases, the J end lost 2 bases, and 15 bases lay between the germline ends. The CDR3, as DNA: TGTGCCAGCTCACCCGGACTACGAGGAAACACAGATACGCAGTATTTT. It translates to CASSPGLRGNTDTQYF.

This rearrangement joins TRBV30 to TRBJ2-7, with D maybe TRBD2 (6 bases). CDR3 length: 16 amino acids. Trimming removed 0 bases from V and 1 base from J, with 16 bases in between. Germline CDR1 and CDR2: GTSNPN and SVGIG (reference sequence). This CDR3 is CAWSVRNPSVSYEQYF. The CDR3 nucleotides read TGTGCCTGGAGTGTAAGAAACCCTAGCGTATCCTACGAGCAGTACTTC.

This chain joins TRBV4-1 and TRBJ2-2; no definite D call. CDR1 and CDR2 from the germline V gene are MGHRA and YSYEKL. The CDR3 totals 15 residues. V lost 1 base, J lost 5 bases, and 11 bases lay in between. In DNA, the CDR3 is TGCGCCAGCAGCCAAGCAGTGCGGAAAACCGGGGAGCTGTTTTTT. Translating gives CASSQAVRKTGELFF.

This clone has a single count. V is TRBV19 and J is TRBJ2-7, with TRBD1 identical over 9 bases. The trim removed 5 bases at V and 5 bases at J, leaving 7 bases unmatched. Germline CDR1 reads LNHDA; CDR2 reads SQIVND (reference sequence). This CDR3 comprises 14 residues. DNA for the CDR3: TGTGCCAGTAGTCGTTCCGGGACAGGGCACGAGCAGTACTTC. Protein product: CASSRSGTGHEQYF.

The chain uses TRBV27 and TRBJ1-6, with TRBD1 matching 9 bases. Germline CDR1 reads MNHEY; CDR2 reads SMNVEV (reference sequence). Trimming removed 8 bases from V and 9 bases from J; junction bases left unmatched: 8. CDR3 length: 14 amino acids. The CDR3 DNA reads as TGTGCCAGCGGGGGGACAGGGAGAAGTTCACCCCTCCACTTT. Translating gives CASGGTGRSSPLHF.

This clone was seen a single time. The CDR3 loop is CASSPDRYSTEAFF. In DNA form, the CDR3 reads TGTGCCAGCAGCCCTGACAGGTACAGCACTGAAGCTTTCTTT. The chain joins TRBV7-7 to TRBJ1-1; the D gene is possibly TRBD1 (6 bases). The CDR3 totals 14 residues. V shed 5 bases and J shed 4 bases, with 14 bases lying between them. CDR1 SSHAT and CDR2 FNYEAQ come from the germline V gene (reference sequence). Using reference TRBV7-7 and TRBJ1-1 for the parts outside the CDR3, the full variable domain is GAGVSQSPRYKVTKRGQDVTLRCDPISSHATLYWYQQALGQGPEFLTYFNYEAQPDKSGLPSDRFSAERPEGSISTLTIQRTEQRDSAMYRCASSPDRYSTEAFFGQGTRLTVV.